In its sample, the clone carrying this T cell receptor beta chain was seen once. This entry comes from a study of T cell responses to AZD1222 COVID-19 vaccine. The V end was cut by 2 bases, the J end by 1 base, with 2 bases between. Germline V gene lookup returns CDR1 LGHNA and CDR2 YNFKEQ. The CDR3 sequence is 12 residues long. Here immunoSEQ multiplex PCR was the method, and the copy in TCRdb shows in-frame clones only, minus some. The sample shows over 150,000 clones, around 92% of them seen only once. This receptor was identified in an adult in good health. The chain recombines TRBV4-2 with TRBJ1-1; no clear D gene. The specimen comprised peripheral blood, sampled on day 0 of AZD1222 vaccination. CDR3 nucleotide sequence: TGTGCCAGCAGCCAATCGAACACTGAAGCTTTCTTT. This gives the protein CASSQSNTEAFF.